This T cell receptor (beta chain) comes out of a study of tumor-infiltrating lymphocytes in oesophageal squamous cell carcinoma. TCRdb passed the PCR reads through MiXCR, listing each CDR3 protein once. The profile shows fewer than 20,000 distinct CDR3 sequences, approximately 46% of them singletons. Many counts were recorded for this clonotype. Trimming removed 5 bases at V and 2 bases at J, with 10 bases between. The CDR3 consists of 14 residues. Germline V gene sequence: CDR1 MNHNS, CDR2 SASEGT. V gene TRBV6-1 combines with J gene TRBJ1-5; D is ambiguous. This sequence was found in a female donor with esophageal squamous cell carcinoma. The sequenced material came from normal esophageal tissue next to the tumor. The CDR3 loop is CASSPGLGNQPQHF. CDR3 DNA sequence: TGTGCCAGCAGTCCGGGTCTTGGCAATCAGCCCCAGCATTTT.